These 27 T cell receptor beta chains were all obtained from the same sample, sequenced in a study of blood T cell repertoires in COVID-19. The repertoire was sequenced with immunoSEQ multiplex PCR; TCRdb's copy has only in-frame clones and lacks some. Of roughly 150,000 clones listed, approximately 90% are singletons. What was sequenced was peripheral blood. Every receptor here comes from a woman aged 40 to 50 with acute or convalescent COVID-19.

V usage is TRBV11-3 and J usage is TRBJ2-1; 11 bases map to TRBD2. Per germline, CDR1 SGHNT and CDR2 YENEEA. The CDR3 runs 18 residues. V shed 4 bases, J shed 5 bases, and the junction held 13 bases outside the gene matches. The CDR3 bases are TGTGCCAGCAGCTCCGGGACTAGCGGTTCCCTGGGGCACAATGAGCAGTTCTTC. As protein: CASSSGTSGSLGHNEQFF. Variable domain in full (rest from reference TRBV11-3 and TRBJ2-1): EAGVVQSPRYKIIEKKQPVAFWCNPISGHNTLYWYLQNLGQGPELLIRYENEEAVDDSQLPKDRFSAERLKGVDSTLKIQPAELGDSAVYLCASSSGTSGSLGHNEQFFGPGTRLTVL.

The chain has TRBV24-1 and TRBJ2-3, with TRBD2 identical over 8 bases. The germline V gene encodes CDR1 KGHDR and CDR2 SFDVKD. V was clipped by 3 bases and J by 3 bases; unmatched bases: 7. The CDR3 spans 16 residues. In nucleotides, the CDR3 is TGTGCCACCAGTGATGCAAGGACGGGAGGGACAGATACGCAGTATTTT. Amino acid sequence: CATSDARTGGTDTQYF.

This chain joins TRBV21-1 and TRBJ2-7; the listed D gene, TRBD2, was not tested against the DNA. TRBV21-1 is flagged as a pseudogene. The CDR3 has 20 residues. CDR3 protein: CASSKRLNFRTSGVSYEQYF. The CDR3 nucleotides read TGTGCCAGCAGCAAAAGACTGAATTTCAGGACTAGCGGGGTATCCTACGAGCAGTACTTC.

This clone was seen a single time. V and J are TRBV6-5 and TRBJ1-1; no definite D call. This CDR3 contains 14 residues. CDR1 MNHEY and CDR2 SVGAGI come from the germline V gene. The germline V and J ends were trimmed by 3 bases and 1 base, with 9 bases remaining between them. CDR3 sequence (DNA): TGTGCCAGCAGTTATTTCTCCAGGAACACTGAAGCTTTCTTT. Amino acid sequence: CASSYFSRNTEAFF.

The chain recombines TRBV19 with TRBJ2-7; 7 bases map to TRBD2. The CDR3 is 14 residues long. CDR1 and CDR2 from the germline V gene are LNHDA and SQIVND (reference sequence). The ends lost 2 bases at V and 2 bases at J; junction bases unmatched: 3. CDR3 in amino acids: CASSIPGGPYEQYF. The CDR3 DNA is TGTGCCAGTAGTATACCGGGGGGACCCTACGAGCAGTACTTC.

This sequence joins TRBV2 and TRBJ2-5, with D tentatively TRBD2 (5 bases). Trimming removed 8 bases at V and 4 bases at J, with 11 bases between. Germline CDR1 is SNHLY and CDR2 is FYNNEI. The CDR3 has 12 amino acids. The CDR3 protein is CASPTEGETQYF. As DNA, the CDR3 is TGTGCCAGCCCGACTGAGGGAGAGACCCAGTACTTC.

J is TRBJ2-3 and V is TRBV13; TRBD2 matches at 13 bases. CDR1 is PRHDT and CDR2 is FYEKMQ in the germline V gene (reference sequence). The CDR3 is 17 residues long. With 2 bases clipped from V and 5 bases from J, the junction kept 7 bases outside the gene matches. The CDR3 reads CASSLWTSGSGGDTQYF. For the CDR3, the DNA is TGTGCCAGCAGCTTATGGACTAGCGGGAGTGGAGGAGATACGCAGTATTTT.

In its sample, this clone was seen a few times. The V and J genes are TRBV7-9 and TRBJ2-7; TRBD1 matches 9 bases. The V segment lost 6 bases and the J segment 2 bases; nucleotides outside the gene matches: 5. The CDR3 is 14 amino acids. CDR1 and CDR2 (germline): SEHNR, FQNEAQ (reference sequence). The CDR3 nucleotides read TGTGCCAGCAGGTCGGGACAGGGTCCCTACGAGCAGTACTTC. This codes for CASRSGQGPYEQYF.

This clone was observed a single time. J is TRBJ2-1 and V is TRBV6-1; D unresolved. With 2 bases removed from V and 9 bases from J, the gap between germline ends came to 14 bases. The CDR3 extends over 14 amino acids. Germline V gene lookup returns CDR1 MNHNS and CDR2 SASEGT. The CDR3 bases are TGTGCCAGCAGTGAAAGTGTGCGGTCTTCTGAGCAGTTCTTC. This gives the protein CASSESVRSSEQFF.

V gene TRBV12-5 combines with J gene TRBJ2-1, with D uncertain. V was pared by 6 bases and J by 7 bases, with 13 bases between. The CDR3 contains 13 residues. Germline CDR1 LGHNT, CDR2 FRNRAP. The CDR3 DNA reads as TGTGCTAGTGGGGCATTAGGAGAGAATGAGCAGTTCTTC. Amino acid sequence: CASGALGENEQFF.

The J gene is TRBJ1-1, the V gene TRBV10-3; 8 bases are a match to TRBD1. The V and J ends lost 3 bases and 4 bases, in that order; junction bases with no gene match: 13. Germline loops: CDR1 ENHRY, CDR2 SYGVKD. This CDR3 is built from 17 residues. CDR3 nucleotides: TGTGCCATCAGTGATCGGGGAAAGACAGGGGAGAGCACTGAAGCTTTCTTT. Translating it yields CAISDRGKTGESTEAFF.

The chain couples TRBV27 to TRBJ1-5, with a possible D match to TRBD1 (5 bases). This CDR3 comprises 19 residues. Per germline, CDR1 MNHEY and CDR2 SMNVEV (reference sequence). Trimming left V 2 bases short and J 1 base short, with 21 bases between. Here the CDR3 DNA reads TGTGCCAGCAGTTTAAGGGTTGGGGCAGTGATGGGGAGCAATCAGCCCCAGCATTTT. Its protein is CASSLRVGAVMGSNQPQHF.

The chain is built from TRBV5-4 and TRBJ2-7; D is undetermined. The V gene's germline CDR1 is SGHNT and CDR2 YYREEE (reference sequence). The length of the CDR3 is 14 residues. V was cut by 8 bases and J by 0 bases, with 15 bases left in between. CDR3 region: CASSPRQASYEQYF. In nucleotides, the CDR3 is TGTGCCAGTAGCCCACGGCAGGCCTCCTACGAGCAGTACTTC.

The chain joins TRBV21-1 to TRBJ2-7; TRBD1 reflects the table's D call only, with no check against the DNA. TRBV21-1 is a listed pseudogene. The CDR3 is made up of 15 amino acids. In nucleotides, the CDR3 is TGTGCCAGCAGCCTCGCAGGGAAGCTTGCCTACGAGCAGTACTTC. This encodes CASSLAGKLAYEQYF.

The chain joins TRBV20-1 to TRBJ1-2; a weak D match, TRBD1 (5 bases). CDR1 and CDR2 from the germline V gene are DFQATT and SNEGSKA (reference sequence). Trimming cost V 6 bases and J 8 bases, with 13 bases left between them. The CDR3 runs to 11 residues. CDR3 sequence: CSATPGYGYTF. In nucleotides, the CDR3 is TGCAGTGCCACCCCAGGGTACGGCTACACCTTC.

To note about this clone: Different DNA sequences within this sample yield the same CDR3. The chain is built from TRBV28 and TRBJ1-4; D is undetermined. The CDR3 has 14 residues. Germline loops: CDR1 MDHEN, CDR2 SYDVKM. V was shortened by 4 bases and J by 4 bases, with 10 bases between the two germline ends. The CDR3 reads CASSSLGGNEKLFF. Here the CDR3 DNA reads TGTGCCAGCAGTTCGTTGGGAGGTAATGAAAAACTGTTTTTT.

J is TRBJ2-1 and V is TRBV19; TRBD2 matches at 7 bases. Germline V CDR1 and CDR2: LNHDA, SQIVND (reference sequence). The CDR3 has 15 residues. With V trimmed by 7 bases and J by 1 base, 7 bases remained unmatched. The CDR3 reads CASKTRDYSYNEQFF. CDR3 sequence (DNA): TGTGCCAGTAAAACCCGGGACTATTCCTACAATGAGCAGTTCTTC.

This chain connects TRBV28 to TRBJ2-7; D may be TRBD2 (7 bases). V was clipped by 3 bases and J by 4 bases, with 13 bases between them. The CDR3 length is 14 residues. Germline V gene data show CDR1 as MDHEN and CDR2 as SYDVKM. The CDR3 loop reads CASSFGGARYEQYF. In nucleotides, the CDR3 is TGTGCCAGCAGTTTTGGGGGGGCGCGGTACGAGCAGTACTTC.

V gene TRBV5-4 combines with J gene TRBJ2-3; TRBD1 agrees at 7 bases. J gave up 4 bases and V 3 bases, and 2 bases lay outside the gene matches. Germline CDR1 SGHNT, CDR2 YYREEE (reference sequence). CDR3 length equals 13 residues. The CDR3 reads CASSSQGADTQYF. The CDR3 bases are TGTGCCAGCAGCTCGCAGGGGGCAGATACGCAGTATTTT.

V gene TRBV7-2 combines with J gene TRBJ2-6; D is unresolved. Germline V gene lookup returns CDR1 SGHTA and CDR2 FQGNSA. Between the trimmed V and J ends, which lost 5 bases and 2 bases, there was a span of 7 bases. This CDR3 region has 14 residues. CDR3 in amino acids: CASSVQAGANVLTF. Written as DNA, the CDR3 is TGTGCCAGCAGCGTCCAGGCTGGGGCCAACGTCCTGACTTTC. The full variable domain, rest sourced from reference TRBV7-2 and TRBJ2-6, is GAGVSQSPSNKVTEKGKDVELRCDPISGHTALYWYRQSLGQGLEFLIYFQGNSAPDKSGLPSDRFSAERTGGSVSTLTIQRTQQEDSAVYLCASSVQAGANVLTFGAGSRLTVL.

The V and J genes are TRBV9 and TRBJ2-7, with unresolved D. The CDR3 totals 13 residues. Germline V gives CDR1 SGDLS, CDR2 YYNGEE. Deletions cut 4 bases from V and 5 bases from J, with 13 bases between. CDR3 loop: CASSSWISDEQYF. CDR3 DNA sequence: TGTGCCAGCAGCTCCTGGATCAGCGACGAGCAGTACTTC.

The J gene is TRBJ2-3, the V gene TRBV5-5; no clear D. Germline V gives CDR1 SGHKS, CDR2 YYEKEE (reference sequence). V lost 6 bases to trimming and J lost 0 bases, with 11 bases between them. This CDR3 is 14 amino acids long. CDR3 nucleotides: TGTGCCAGCACGATTGAAACTAGCACAGATACGCAGTATTTT. It encodes CASTIETSTDTQYF.

The CDR3 protein is CASSPAGVSAGELFF. CDR3 sequence (DNA): TGTGCCAGCAGCCCGGCGGGGGTTTCCGCCGGGGAGCTGTTTTTT. The chain is built from TRBV7-2 and TRBJ2-2, with 7 positions matching TRBD2. Per germline, CDR1 SGHTA and CDR2 FQGNSA. The CDR3 is 15 amino acids. The V gene end was trimmed by 5 bases and the J gene end by 6 bases; junction bases not matched to a gene: 9.

The chain recombines TRBV3-1 (or the pseudogene TRBV3-2) with TRBJ1-2; 8 bases are shared with TRBD1. V shed 1 base and J 3 bases; nucleotides not matched to a gene: 4. Looked up from germline, CDR1 is LGHDT and CDR2 is YNNKEL (reference sequence). The CDR3 length is 15 residues. CDR3 in DNA: TGTGCCAGCAGCCAAGGCGGGACAGGACACTATGGCTACACCTTC. Its protein product is CASSQGGTGHYGYTF.

The chain links TRBV9 to TRBJ1-2; possible D gene TRBD1, 6 bases. This CDR3 is built from 14 residues. Germline V gives CDR1 SGDLS, CDR2 YYNGEE. Trimming pared 0 bases from V and 2 bases from J, leaving 8 bases between. CDR3 amino acids: CASSVAGHNYGYTF. The CDR3 region has the DNA TGTGCCAGCAGCGTAGCGGGACACAACTATGGCTACACCTTC.

The chain employs TRBV7-9 and TRBJ2-1; D perhaps matches TRBD1 (6 bases). The CDR3 consists of 12 residues. V lost 1 base to trimming and J lost 12 bases, with 10 bases between them. Germline CDR1 reads SEHNR; CDR2 reads FQNEAQ (reference sequence). This CDR3 reads CASSLEVRGQFF. DNA of the CDR3: TGTGCCAGCAGCTTAGAGGTCAGGGGGCAGTTCTTC. Combining the CDR3 with reference TRBV7-9 and TRBJ2-1 gives the whole variable domain DTGVSQNPRHKITKRGQNVTFRCDPISEHNRLYWYRQTLGQGPEFLTYFQNEAQLEKSRLLSDRFSAERPKGSFSTLEIQRTEQGDSAMYLCASSLEVRGQFFGPGTRLTVL.

The chain combines TRBV18 with TRBJ2-1; D possibly corresponds to TRBD1 (6 bases). This CDR3 has 14 residues. The V end was cut by 3 bases, the J end by 7 bases, with 13 bases between. CDR1 and CDR2 (germline): KGHSH, LQKENI. The CDR3 nucleotides are TGTGCCAGCTCACCCAACAGGGCTGGTAATGAGCAGTTCTTC. Its translation: CASSPNRAGNEQFF.